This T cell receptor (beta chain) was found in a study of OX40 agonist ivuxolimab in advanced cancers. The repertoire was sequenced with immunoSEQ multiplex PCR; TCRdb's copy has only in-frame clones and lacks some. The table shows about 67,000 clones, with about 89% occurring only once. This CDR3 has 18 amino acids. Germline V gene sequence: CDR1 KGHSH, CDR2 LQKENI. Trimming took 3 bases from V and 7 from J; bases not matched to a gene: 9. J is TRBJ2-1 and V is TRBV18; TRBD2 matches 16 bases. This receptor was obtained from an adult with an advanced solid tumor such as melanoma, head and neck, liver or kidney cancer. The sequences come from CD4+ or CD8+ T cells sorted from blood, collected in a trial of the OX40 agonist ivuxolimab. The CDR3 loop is CASSPPGTSGGAGNEQFF. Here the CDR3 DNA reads TGTGCCAGCTCACCTCCCGGGACTAGCGGGGGGGCCGGTAATGAGCAGTTCTTC.